The sequence of this T cell receptor beta chain was determined in a study of cytomegalovirus exposure and HLA in healthy donors. The wider study: A prior analysis found more than 90 million unique TCR beta sequences from 150 million to 200 million T cells. General study points: Analyzed later, most CMV-associated TCR beta chains appeared HLA-restricted. Some V segments (TRBV6-2 and TRBV6-3 among them) were excluded as indistinguishable.

In germline, CDR1 is MGHDK, CDR2 SYGVNS. The CDR3 is 13 residues long. V dropped 1 base and J dropped 4 bases, with 5 bases sitting between them. In the case of this clone: As yet, its antigen is unknown.

The study ran its PCR with 60 Vbeta and 13 Jbeta primers. As handled by the study authors: In a later analysis, of roughly 73 million unique beta chains, 9 million to 11 million appeared in at least two donors. Generated by immunoSEQ multiplex PCR, the TCRdb table keeps only in-frame clones and is missing some. The V and J calls and clone size are taken from that table; D and trimming were inferred from the DNA. There are under 65,000 clones in the sample; 70% to 85% occur only once, and 2.9% lies in the top ten. This chain links TRBV25-1 with TRBJ1-5; no reliable D call. The sample taken for sequencing was PBMCs. This clonotype was sampled from a man in his fifties or sixties in good health and CMV-seronegative. In DNA, the CDR3 is TGTGCCAGCAGTGAATCGGTGAATCAGCCCCAGCATTTT. As protein: CASSESVNQPQHF.